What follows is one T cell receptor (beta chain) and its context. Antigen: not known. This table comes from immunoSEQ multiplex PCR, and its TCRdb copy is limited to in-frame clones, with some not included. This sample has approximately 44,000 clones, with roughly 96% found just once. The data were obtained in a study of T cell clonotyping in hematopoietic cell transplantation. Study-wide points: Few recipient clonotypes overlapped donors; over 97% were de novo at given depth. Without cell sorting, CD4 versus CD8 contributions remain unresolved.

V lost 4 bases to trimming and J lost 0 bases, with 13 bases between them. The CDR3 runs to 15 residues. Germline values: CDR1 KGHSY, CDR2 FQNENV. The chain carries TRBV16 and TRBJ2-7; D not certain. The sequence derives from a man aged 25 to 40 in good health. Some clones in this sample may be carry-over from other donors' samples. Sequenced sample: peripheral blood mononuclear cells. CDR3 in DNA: TGTGCCAGCAGCCCGACTCCTTCCGCCTCCTACGAGCAGTACTTC. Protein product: CASSPTPSASYEQYF.